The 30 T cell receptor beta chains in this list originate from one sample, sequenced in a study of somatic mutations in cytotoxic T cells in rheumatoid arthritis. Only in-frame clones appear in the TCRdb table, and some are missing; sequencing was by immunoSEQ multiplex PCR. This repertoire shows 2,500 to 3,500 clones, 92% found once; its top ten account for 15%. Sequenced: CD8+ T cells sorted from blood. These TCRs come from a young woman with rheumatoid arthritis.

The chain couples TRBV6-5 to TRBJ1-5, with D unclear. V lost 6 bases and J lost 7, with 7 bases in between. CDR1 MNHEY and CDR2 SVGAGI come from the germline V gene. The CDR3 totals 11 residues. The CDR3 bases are TGTGCCAGCAGCCAAGAGCAGCCCCAGCATTTT. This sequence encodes CASSQEQPQHF.

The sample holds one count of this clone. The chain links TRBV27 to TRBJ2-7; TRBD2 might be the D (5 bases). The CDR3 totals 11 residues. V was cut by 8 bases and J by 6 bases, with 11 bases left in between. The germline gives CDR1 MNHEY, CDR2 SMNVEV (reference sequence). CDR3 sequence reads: CASGPGFEQYF. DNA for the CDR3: TGTGCCAGCGGACCGGGGTTCGAGCAGTACTTC.

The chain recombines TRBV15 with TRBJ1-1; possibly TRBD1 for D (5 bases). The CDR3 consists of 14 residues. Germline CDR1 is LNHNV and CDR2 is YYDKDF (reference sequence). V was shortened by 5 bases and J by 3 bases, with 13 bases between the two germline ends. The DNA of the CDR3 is TGTGCCACCAGCTTGTTTGGGGGGTACACTGAAGCTTTCTTT. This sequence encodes CATSLFGGYTEAFF.

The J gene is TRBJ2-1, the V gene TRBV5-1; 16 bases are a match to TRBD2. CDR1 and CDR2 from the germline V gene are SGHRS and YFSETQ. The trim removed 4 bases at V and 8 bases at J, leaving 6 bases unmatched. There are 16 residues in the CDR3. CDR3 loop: CASSRGLAGGTDEQFF. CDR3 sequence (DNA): TGCGCCAGCAGCCGGGGACTAGCGGGGGGGACAGATGAGCAGTTCTTC.

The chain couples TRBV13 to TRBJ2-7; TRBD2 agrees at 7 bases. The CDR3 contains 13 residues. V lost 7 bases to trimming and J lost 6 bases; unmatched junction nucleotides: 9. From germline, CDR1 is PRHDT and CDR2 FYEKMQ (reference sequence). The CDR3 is CASTRGRAAEQYF. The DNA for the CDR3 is TGTGCCAGCACCCGGGGGAGGGCGGCCGAGCAGTACTTC.

Here the CDR3 DNA reads TGTGCCAGCAGCTCCGGGGGCACTGAAGCTTTCTTT. Translating it yields CASSSGGTEAFF. The genes are TRBV5-5 and TRBJ1-1; possibly TRBD1 for D (5 bases). From germline, CDR1 is SGHKS and CDR2 YYEKEE (reference sequence). V lost 3 bases and J 4 bases, leaving 7 bases between the germline ends. The CDR3 consists of 12 residues.

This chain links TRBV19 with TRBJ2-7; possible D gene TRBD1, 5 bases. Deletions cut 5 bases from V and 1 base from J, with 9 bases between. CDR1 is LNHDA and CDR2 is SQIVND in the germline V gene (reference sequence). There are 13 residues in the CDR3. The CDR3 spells CASSGASSYEQYF. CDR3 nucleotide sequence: TGTGCCAGTAGTGGGGCGTCTTCCTACGAGCAGTACTTC.

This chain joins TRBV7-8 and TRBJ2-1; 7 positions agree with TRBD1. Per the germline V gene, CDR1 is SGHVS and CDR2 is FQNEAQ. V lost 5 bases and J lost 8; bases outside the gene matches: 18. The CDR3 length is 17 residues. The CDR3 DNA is TGTGCCAGCAGCCGCCGCCTCGCAGGGTCGCAGGGGGATGAGCAGTTCTTC. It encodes CASSRRLAGSQGDEQFF.

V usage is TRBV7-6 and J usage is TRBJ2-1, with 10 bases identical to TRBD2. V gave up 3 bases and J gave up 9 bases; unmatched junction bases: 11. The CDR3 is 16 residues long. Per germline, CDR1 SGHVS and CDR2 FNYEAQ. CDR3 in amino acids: CASSLGSGGGSVEQFF. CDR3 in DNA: TGTGCCAGCAGCTTGGGAAGCGGGGGGGGTTCCGTTGAGCAGTTCTTC.

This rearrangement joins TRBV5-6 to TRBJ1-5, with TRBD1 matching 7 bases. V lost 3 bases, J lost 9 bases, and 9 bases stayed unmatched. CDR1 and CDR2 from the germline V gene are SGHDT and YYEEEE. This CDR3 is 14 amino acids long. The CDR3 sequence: CASSSLTGYPPQHF. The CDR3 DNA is TGTGCCAGCAGCTCATTGACAGGGTATCCGCCCCAGCATTTT.

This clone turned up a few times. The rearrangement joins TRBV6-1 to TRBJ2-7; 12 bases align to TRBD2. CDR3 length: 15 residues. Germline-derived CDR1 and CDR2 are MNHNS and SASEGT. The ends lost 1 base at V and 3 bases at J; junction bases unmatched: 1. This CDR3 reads CASSEELAGGYEQYF. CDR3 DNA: TGTGCCAGCAGTGAAGAACTAGCGGGGGGCTACGAGCAGTACTTC.

CDR3 protein: CASSLQLGGTTEAFF. CDR3 DNA sequence: TGTGCCAGCAGTTTACAGCTAGGCGGTACCACTGAAGCTTTCTTT. The chain recombines TRBV28 with TRBJ1-1; D not certain. The CDR3 runs 15 residues. V dropped 2 bases and J dropped 4 bases, with 14 bases sitting between them. Germline CDR1 reads MDHEN; CDR2 reads SYDVKM.

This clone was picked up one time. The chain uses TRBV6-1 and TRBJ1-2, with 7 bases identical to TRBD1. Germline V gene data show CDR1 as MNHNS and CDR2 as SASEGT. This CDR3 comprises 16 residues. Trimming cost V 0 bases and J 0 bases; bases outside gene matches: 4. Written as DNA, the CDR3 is TGTGCCAGCAGTGAAGCCTCCGGGACAGCTAACTATGGCTACACCTTC. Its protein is CASSEASGTANYGYTF.

The CDR3 region is CASSQGGPMYGYTF. The CDR3, as DNA: TGTGCCAGCAGCCAGGGGGGTCCGATGTATGGCTACACCTTC. The chain uses TRBV14 and TRBJ1-2; D might be TRBD1 (5 bases). CDR1 is SGHDN and CDR2 is FVKESK in the germline V gene. The CDR3 totals 14 residues. With 3 bases removed from V and 5 bases from J, the gap between germline ends came to 13 bases.

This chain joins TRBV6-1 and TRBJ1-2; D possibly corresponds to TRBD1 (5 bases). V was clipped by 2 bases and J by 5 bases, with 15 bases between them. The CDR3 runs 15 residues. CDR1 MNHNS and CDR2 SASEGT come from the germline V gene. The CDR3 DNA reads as TGTGCCAGCAGTGAATGGGCGGGGGTAGCTTATGGCTACACCTTC. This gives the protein CASSEWAGVAYGYTF.

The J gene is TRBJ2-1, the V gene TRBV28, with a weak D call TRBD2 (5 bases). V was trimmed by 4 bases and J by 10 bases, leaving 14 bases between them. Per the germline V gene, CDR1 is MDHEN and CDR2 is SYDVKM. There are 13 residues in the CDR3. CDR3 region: CASSSTSLAEQFF. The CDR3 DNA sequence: TGTGCCAGCAGTTCCACTAGTCTTGCAGAGCAGTTCTTC.

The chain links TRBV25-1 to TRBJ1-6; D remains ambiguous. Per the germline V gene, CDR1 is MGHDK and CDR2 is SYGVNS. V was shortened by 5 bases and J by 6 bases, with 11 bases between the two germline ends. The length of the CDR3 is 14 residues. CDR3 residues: CASSKPTGNSPLHF. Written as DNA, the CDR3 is TGTGCCAGCAGTAAGCCAACGGGTAATTCACCCCTCCACTTT.

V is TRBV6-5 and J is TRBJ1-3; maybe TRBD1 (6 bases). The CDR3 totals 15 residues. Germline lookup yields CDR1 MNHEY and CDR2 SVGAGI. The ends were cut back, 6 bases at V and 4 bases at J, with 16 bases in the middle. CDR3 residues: CASSPSGVGGNTIYF. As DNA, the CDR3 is TGTGCCAGCAGCCCCTCAGGGGTCGGGGGAAACACCATATATTTT.

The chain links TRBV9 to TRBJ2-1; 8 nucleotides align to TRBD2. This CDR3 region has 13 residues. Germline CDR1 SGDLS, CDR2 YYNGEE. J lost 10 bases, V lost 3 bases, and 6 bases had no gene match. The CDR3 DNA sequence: TGTGCCAGCAGCGCGACTAGCGTAGGCGAGCAGTTCTTC. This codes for CASSATSVGEQFF.

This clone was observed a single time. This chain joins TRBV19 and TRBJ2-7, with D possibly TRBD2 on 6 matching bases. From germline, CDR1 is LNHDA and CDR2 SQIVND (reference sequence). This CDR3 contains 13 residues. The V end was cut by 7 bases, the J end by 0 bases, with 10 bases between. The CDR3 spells CASMAAGSYEQYF. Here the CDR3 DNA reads TGTGCCAGTATGGCAGCGGGCTCCTACGAGCAGTACTTC. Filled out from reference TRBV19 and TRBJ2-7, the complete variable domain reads DGGITQSPKYLFRKEGQNVTLSCEQNLNHDAMYWYRQDPGQGLRLIYYSQIVNDFQKGDIAEGYSVSREKKESFPLTVTSAQKNPTAFYLCASMAAGSYEQYFGPGTRLTVT.

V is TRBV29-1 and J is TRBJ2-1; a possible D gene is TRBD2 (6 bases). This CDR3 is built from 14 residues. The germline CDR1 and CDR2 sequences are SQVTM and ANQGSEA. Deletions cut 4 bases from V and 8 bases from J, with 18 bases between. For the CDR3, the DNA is TGCAGCGTTGGGGACCTGACTAGTGTGGATGAGCAGTTCTTC. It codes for CSVGDLTSVDEQFF.

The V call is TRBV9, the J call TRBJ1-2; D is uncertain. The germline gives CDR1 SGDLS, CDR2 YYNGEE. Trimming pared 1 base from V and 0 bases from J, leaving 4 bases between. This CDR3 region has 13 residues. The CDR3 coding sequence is TGTGCCAGCAGCGTACAGGCTAACTATGGCTACACCTTC. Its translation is CASSVQANYGYTF. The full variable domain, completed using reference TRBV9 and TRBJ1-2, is DSGVTQTPKHLITATGQRVTLRCSPRSGDLSVYWYQQSLDQGLQFLIQYYNGEERAKGNILERFSAQQFPDLHSELNLSSLELGDSALYFCASSVQANYGYTFGSGTRLTVV.

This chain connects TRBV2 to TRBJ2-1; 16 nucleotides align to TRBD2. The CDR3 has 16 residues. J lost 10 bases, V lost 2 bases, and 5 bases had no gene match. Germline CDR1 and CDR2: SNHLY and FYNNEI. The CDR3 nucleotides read TGTGCCAGCAGTGAAACGGGACTAGCGGGAGGGAAGGAGCAGTTCTTC. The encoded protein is CASSETGLAGGKEQFF.

In DNA form, the CDR3 reads TGTGCCAGCAGCTCCCGGAACACTGAAGCTTTCTTT. Its translation: CASSSRNTEAFF. This chain uses TRBV9 with TRBJ1-1; D remains unclear. Germline values: CDR1 SGDLS, CDR2 YYNGEE. Deletions cut 4 bases from V and 1 base from J, with 5 bases between. The CDR3 has 12 residues. Variable domain in full (rest from reference TRBV9 and TRBJ1-1): DSGVTQTPKHLITATGQRVTLRCSPRSGDLSVYWYQQSLDQGLQFLIQYYNGEERAKGNILERFSAQQFPDLHSELNLSSLELGDSALYFCASSSRNTEAFFGQGTRLTVV.

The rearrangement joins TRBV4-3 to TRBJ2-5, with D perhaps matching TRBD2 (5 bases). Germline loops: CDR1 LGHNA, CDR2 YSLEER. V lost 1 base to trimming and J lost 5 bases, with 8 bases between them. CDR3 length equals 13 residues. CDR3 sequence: CASSQVGGETQYF. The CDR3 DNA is TGCGCCAGCAGCCAAGTAGGCGGGGAGACCCAGTACTTC.

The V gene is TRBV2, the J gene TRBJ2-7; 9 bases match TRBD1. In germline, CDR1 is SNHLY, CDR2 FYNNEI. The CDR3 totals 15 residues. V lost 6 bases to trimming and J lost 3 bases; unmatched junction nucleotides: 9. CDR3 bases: TGTGCCAGCAGGGTGGACAGGGGAGGCTACTACGAGCAGTACTTC. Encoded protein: CASRVDRGGYYEQYF.

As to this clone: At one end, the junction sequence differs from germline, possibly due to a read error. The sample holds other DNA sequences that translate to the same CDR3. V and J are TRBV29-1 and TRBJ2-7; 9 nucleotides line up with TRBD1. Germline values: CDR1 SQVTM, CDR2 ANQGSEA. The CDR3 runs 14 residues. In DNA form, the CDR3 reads TGCAGCGTTGAAGACCACAGGGGGCTAGGCGAGCAGTATTTC. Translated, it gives CSVEDHRGLGEQYF.

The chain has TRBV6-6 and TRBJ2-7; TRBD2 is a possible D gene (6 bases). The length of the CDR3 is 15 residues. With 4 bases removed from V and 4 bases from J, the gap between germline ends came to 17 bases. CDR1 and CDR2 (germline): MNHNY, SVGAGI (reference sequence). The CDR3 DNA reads TGTGCCAGCAGTTCCCCCCCGGAGGGGCGGTACGAGCAGTACTTC. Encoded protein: CASSSPPEGRYEQYF.

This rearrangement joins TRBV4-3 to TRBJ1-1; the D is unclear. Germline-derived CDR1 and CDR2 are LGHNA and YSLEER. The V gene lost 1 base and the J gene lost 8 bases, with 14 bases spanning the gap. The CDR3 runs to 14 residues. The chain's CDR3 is CASSQGALSGEAFF. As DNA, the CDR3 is TGCGCCAGCAGCCAAGGGGCCCTCTCCGGAGAAGCTTTCTTT.

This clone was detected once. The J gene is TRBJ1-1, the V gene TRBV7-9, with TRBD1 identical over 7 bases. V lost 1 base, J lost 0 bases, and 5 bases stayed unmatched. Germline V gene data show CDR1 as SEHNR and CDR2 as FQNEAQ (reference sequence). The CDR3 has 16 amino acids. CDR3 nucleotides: TGTGCCAGCAGCTTAGAGACAGGGTCCATGAACACTGAAGCTTTCTTT. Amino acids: CASSLETGSMNTEAFF.